This T cell receptor beta chain was observed in a study of cytomegalovirus exposure and HLA in healthy donors. The overall study: From around 180 million T cells, an earlier analysis saw around 120 million unique TCR beta sequences. Notes on the study in general: Cytomegalovirus association was assigned to approximately 160 TCR beta chains.

As for this clone: Its antigen remains unknown.

The PCR contained 60 Vbeta and 13 Jbeta primers. The method was immunoSEQ multiplex PCR; TCRdb's version includes in-frame clones alone and lacks a portion of them. The sample lists 100,000 or so clones; more than 55% were seen once. Trimming stripped 9 bases from V and 4 bases from J, with 15 bases between. CDR3 length: 13 amino acids. Germline V lookup: CDR1 PRHDT, CDR2 FYEKMQ (reference sequence). Sequencing was carried out using PBMCs. The clonotype was recovered from a woman under 40 in good health and CMV-seropositive. This chain connects TRBV13 to TRBJ1-2; no clear D gene. The DNA of the CDR3 is TGTGCCAGTACCGTCGTTGGCTTCTATGGCTACACCTTC. It is translated as CASTVVGFYGYTF.